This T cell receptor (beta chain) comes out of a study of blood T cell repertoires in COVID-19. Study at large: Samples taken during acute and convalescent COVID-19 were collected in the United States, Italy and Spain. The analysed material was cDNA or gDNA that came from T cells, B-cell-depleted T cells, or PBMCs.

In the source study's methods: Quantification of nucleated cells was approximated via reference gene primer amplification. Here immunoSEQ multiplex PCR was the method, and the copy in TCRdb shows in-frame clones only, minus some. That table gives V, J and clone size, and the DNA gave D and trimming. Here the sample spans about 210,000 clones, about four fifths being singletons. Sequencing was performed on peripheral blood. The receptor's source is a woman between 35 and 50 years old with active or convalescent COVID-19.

CDR3: CASSLVEHEQYF. For the CDR3, the DNA is TGTGCCAGCAGCCTAGTAGAGCACGAGCAGTACTTC. This chain connects TRBV7-3 to TRBJ2-7, with no clear D. The CDR3 consists of 12 residues. CDR1 and CDR2 from the germline V gene are SGHTA and FQGTGA. The germline V and J ends were trimmed by 5 bases and 5 bases, with 10 bases remaining between them.